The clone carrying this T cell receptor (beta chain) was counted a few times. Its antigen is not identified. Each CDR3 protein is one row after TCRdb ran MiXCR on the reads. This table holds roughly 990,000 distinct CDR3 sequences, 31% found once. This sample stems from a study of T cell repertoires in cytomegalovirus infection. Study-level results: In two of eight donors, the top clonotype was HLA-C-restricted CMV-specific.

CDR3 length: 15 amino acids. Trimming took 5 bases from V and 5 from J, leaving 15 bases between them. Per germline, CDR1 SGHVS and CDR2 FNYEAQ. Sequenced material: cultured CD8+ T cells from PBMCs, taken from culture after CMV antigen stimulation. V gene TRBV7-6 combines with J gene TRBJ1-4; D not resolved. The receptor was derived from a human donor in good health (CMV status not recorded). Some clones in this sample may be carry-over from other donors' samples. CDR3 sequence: CASSPPASENEKLFF. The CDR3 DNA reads TGTGCCAGCAGCCCCCCCGCATCTGAGAATGAAAAACTGTTTTTT.